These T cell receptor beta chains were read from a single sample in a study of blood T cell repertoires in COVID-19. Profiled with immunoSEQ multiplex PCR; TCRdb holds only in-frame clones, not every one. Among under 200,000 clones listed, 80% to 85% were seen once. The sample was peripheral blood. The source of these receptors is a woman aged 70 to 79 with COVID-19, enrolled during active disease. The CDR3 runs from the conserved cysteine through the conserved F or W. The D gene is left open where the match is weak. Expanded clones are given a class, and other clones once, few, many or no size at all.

CDR3 DNA: TGTGCCAGCAGTAAGGGTCGGCGGGAGGCTGAAGCTTTCTTT
CDR3 protein: CASSKGRREAEAFF
V gene: TRBV28
J gene: TRBJ1-1
D gene: -
clone size: -

CDR3 DNA: TGTGCCAGCAGTCCCTCTGGACAGATAGAAGCTTTCTTT
CDR3 protein: CASSPSGQIEAFF
V gene: TRBV27
J gene: TRBJ1-1
D gene: -
clone size: -

CDR3 DNA: TGCGCCAGCCGAGGGAATCTTCAGCCCACGCAGTATTTT
CDR3 protein: CASRGNLQPTQYF
V gene: TRBV5-1
J gene: TRBJ2-3
D gene: -
clone size: -

CDR3 DNA: TGCGCCAGCAGCCCAAGACCGAGCGATAATTCACCCCTCCACTTT
CDR3 protein: CASSPRPSDNSPLHF
V gene: TRBV5-1
J gene: TRBJ1-6
D gene: -
clone size: few

CDR3 DNA: TGTGCCAGCAGGCCGGGCCTCCCAGGGGAGACCCAGTACTTC
CDR3 protein: CASRPGLPGETQYF
V gene: TRBV5-6
J gene: TRBJ2-5
D gene: -
clone size: -

CDR3 DNA: TGTGCCACCAGCAGAGATTTGGCCTTGAACTACGAGCAGTACTTC
CDR3 protein: CATSRDLALNYEQYF
V gene: TRBV15
J gene: TRBJ2-7
D gene: -
clone size: -

CDR3 DNA: TGTGCCAGCAGCTTGGCAACCAGCCAAGAGACCCAGTACTTC
CDR3 protein: CASSLATSQETQYF
V gene: TRBV5-4
J gene: TRBJ2-5
D gene: -
clone size: -

CDR3 DNA: TGTGCCGGACTAGCGGATCCTAACTCCAATGAGCAGTTCTTC
CDR3 protein: CAGLADPNSNEQFF
V gene: TRBV30
J gene: TRBJ2-1
D gene: TRBD2
clone size: -

CDR3 DNA: TGTGCCAGCAGTCCTTCGGACAGGGGGCGGGGTGGGAATGGCTACACCTTC
CDR3 protein: CASSPSDRGRGGNGYTF
V gene: TRBV27
J gene: TRBJ1-2
D gene: TRBD1
clone size: -

CDR3 DNA: TGTGCCAGCAGTCCCGGTAGGCAGCGGGGGGTCCCCAATGAGCAGTTCTTC
CDR3 protein: CASSPGRQRGVPNEQFF
V gene: TRBV6-6
J gene: TRBJ2-1
D gene: TRBD2
clone size: -

CDR3 DNA: TGTGCCAGCAGTCCCGACCGGGACACCCAAGCTTTCTTT
CDR3 protein: CASSPDRDTQAFF
V gene: TRBV28
J gene: TRBJ1-1
D gene: -
clone size: -

CDR3 DNA: TGTGCCAGCAGCCGGAGACAGGGAAGTGGGTCACCCCTCCACTTT
CDR3 protein: CASSRRQGSGSPLHF
V gene: TRBV5-8
J gene: TRBJ1-6
D gene: TRBD1
clone size: -

CDR3 DNA: TGTGCCAGCTCCCCCTCTTACGGTGGGACACTCTCCTACAATGAGCAGTTCTTC
CDR3 protein: CASSPSYGGTLSYNEQFF
V gene: TRBV18
J gene: TRBJ2-1
D gene: -
clone size: once

CDR3 DNA: TGTGCCAGCAGCGTAGGGGGACTAGCCAGAGAGACCCAGTACTTC
CDR3 protein: CASSVGGLARETQYF
V gene: TRBV9
J gene: TRBJ2-5
D gene: TRBD2
clone size: -

CDR3 DNA: TGTGCCAGCAGTGACCCCGGGAGGCTCCTGAACACTGAAGCTTTCTTT
CDR3 protein: CASSDPGRLLNTEAFF
V gene: TRBV6-1
J gene: TRBJ1-1
D gene: -
clone size: few

CDR3 DNA: TGTGCCAGCAGTCTGAGCGTTGGGGCTTCAGCCTCGAAAAAACTGTTTTTT
CDR3 protein: CASSLSVGASASKKLFF
V gene: TRBV28
J gene: TRBJ1-4
D gene: -
clone size: once

CDR3 DNA: TGTGCCAGTAGTGAGGGACAGAACTATTCACCCCTCCACTTT
CDR3 protein: CASSEGQNYSPLHF
V gene: TRBV19
J gene: TRBJ1-6
D gene: TRBD1
clone size: -

CDR3 DNA: TGTGCCAGCAAGAGGGACAGGCTTAATGAAAAACTGTTTTTT
CDR3 protein: CASKRDRLNEKLFF
V gene: TRBV2
J gene: TRBJ1-4
D gene: TRBD1
clone size: -

CDR3 DNA: TGTGCCAGCAGTTACCCCGCAGGGGAAGAGACCCAGTACTTC
CDR3 protein: CASSYPAGEETQYF
V gene: TRBV6-6
J gene: TRBJ2-5
D gene: -
clone size: -

CDR3 DNA: TGTGCCAGCAGCTTCCCCTCGGGGGACGCGGTCTCTAGCACAGATACGCAGTATTTT
CDR3 protein: CASSFPSGDAVSSTDTQYF
V gene: TRBV5-6
J gene: TRBJ2-3
D gene: -
clone size: few

CDR3 DNA: TGTGCCAGTAGTATACACGGTGAGAACACTGAAGCTTTCTTT
CDR3 protein: CASSIHGENTEAFF
V gene: TRBV19
J gene: TRBJ1-1
D gene: -
clone size: few

CDR3 DNA: TGTGCCAGTAGTAAGACTAGCGGAAGCACAGATACGCAGTATTTT
CDR3 protein: CASSKTSGSTDTQYF
V gene: TRBV19
J gene: TRBJ2-3
D gene: TRBD2
clone size: -

CDR3 DNA: TGTGCCAGCAGCCAAGGCGGGATTCGGCGAGAGACCCAGTACTTC
CDR3 protein: CASSQGGIRRETQYF
V gene: TRBV3-1/TRBV3-2
J gene: TRBJ2-5
D gene: -
clone size: -

CDR3 DNA: TGTGCCACCAGTGATCCCGGACTAGCGGGGGACACAGATACGCAGTATTTT
CDR3 protein: CATSDPGLAGDTDTQYF
V gene: TRBV24-1
J gene: TRBJ2-3
D gene: TRBD2
clone size: -

CDR3 DNA: TGTGCCAGCAGCGCGGGACTAGCGGCCAATGAGCAGTTCTTC
CDR3 protein: CASSAGLAANEQFF
V gene: TRBV9
J gene: TRBJ2-1
D gene: TRBD2
clone size: -

CDR3 DNA: TGTGCCAGCAGTCCCCAAACCCTACCTGGAAACACCATATATTTT
CDR3 protein: CASSPQTLPGNTIYF
V gene: TRBV28
J gene: TRBJ1-3
D gene: -
clone size: -

CDR3 DNA: TGTGCCAGCAGAGGGGTGGGAGGAAACACCGGGGAGCTGTTTTTT
CDR3 protein: CASRGVGGNTGELFF
V gene: TRBV6-6
J gene: TRBJ2-2
D gene: -
clone size: few

CDR3 DNA: TGTGCCAGCAGTGACTTAGCGGGGGTGGAGACCCAGTACTTC
CDR3 protein: CASSDLAGVETQYF
V gene: TRBV25-1
J gene: TRBJ2-5
D gene: TRBD2
clone size: -

CDR3 DNA: TGTGCCAGCAGTCGCCAAACTAGCGGGGGGGCCGGGGAGACCCAGTACTTC
CDR3 protein: CASSRQTSGGAGETQYF
V gene: TRBV3-1/TRBV3-2
J gene: TRBJ2-5
D gene: TRBD2
clone size: -

CDR3 DNA: TGTGCCCCCAAGCGACAGGGGAGCTCTGGGGCCAACGTCCTGACTTTC
CDR3 protein: CAPKRQGSSGANVLTF
V gene: TRBV10-3
J gene: TRBJ2-6
D gene: TRBD1
clone size: -

CDR3 DNA: TGTGCCAGCAGCTCGGACCGGGACAGGAGGTATCAGCCCCAGCATTTT
CDR3 protein: CASSSDRDRRYQPQHF
V gene: TRBV7-2
J gene: TRBJ1-5
D gene: TRBD1
clone size: -

CDR3 DNA: TGTGCCAGCAGCCAAGATGGGGCAGGTGGCTACACCTTC
CDR3 protein: CASSQDGAGGYTF
V gene: TRBV5-4
J gene: TRBJ1-2
D gene: -
clone size: -

CDR3 DNA: TGCAGCGTTGGAAAGACAGCCCAAGAGACCCAGTACTTC
CDR3 protein: CSVGKTAQETQYF
V gene: TRBV29-1
J gene: TRBJ2-5
D gene: -
clone size: -

CDR3 DNA: TGTGCCAGCAGCGCTCCGACTCTACAGGGGGCCGGTGGCTACACCTTC
CDR3 protein: CASSAPTLQGAGGYTF
V gene: TRBV2
J gene: TRBJ1-2
D gene: TRBD1
clone size: -

CDR3 DNA: TGTGCCAGCAGTGAGGGGGGGGTTCTGAATCAGCCCCAGCATTTT
CDR3 protein: CASSEGGVLNQPQHF
V gene: TRBV6-1
J gene: TRBJ1-5
D gene: -
clone size: -

CDR3 DNA: TGTGCCAGCAGCCCGACCCTAGGCGATGGGGCCAACGTCCTGACTTTC
CDR3 protein: CASSPTLGDGANVLTF
V gene: TRBV5-4
J gene: TRBJ2-6
D gene: -
clone size: -

CDR3 DNA: TGTGCCAGCAGCTTAGATCGGGGACAGCGGACTGAAGCTTTCTTT
CDR3 protein: CASSLDRGQRTEAFF
V gene: TRBV11-3
J gene: TRBJ1-1
D gene: TRBD1
clone size: few

CDR3 DNA: TGCGCCAGCAGCGACGGACAGGGATCGGGATATGGCTACACCTTC
CDR3 protein: CASSDGQGSGYGYTF
V gene: TRBV4-1
J gene: TRBJ1-2
D gene: TRBD1
clone size: -

CDR3 DNA: TGTGCCAGCAGCCAAGGCACATCTTCCGGAAACACCATATATTTT
CDR3 protein: CASSQGTSSGNTIYF
V gene: TRBV14
J gene: TRBJ1-3
D gene: -
clone size: -

CDR3 DNA: TGTGCCACCAGCGGATCCCGGGTGGAACAGCCCCAGCATTTT
CDR3 protein: CATSGSRVEQPQHF
V gene: TRBV15
J gene: TRBJ1-5
D gene: -
clone size: -

CDR3 DNA: TGTGCCAGCTCACCGACGTCGGGGCAGGGGGTTATCGAAAAACTGTTTTTT
CDR3 protein: CASSPTSGQGVIEKLFF
V gene: TRBV18
J gene: TRBJ1-4
D gene: TRBD1
clone size: once

CDR3 DNA: TGTGCCTGGAGGGGGGGGACAGGGAGGACTTTCTTT
CDR3 protein: CAWRGGTGRTFF
V gene: TRBV30
J gene: TRBJ1-1
D gene: TRBD1
clone size: -

CDR3 DNA: TGTGCCAGTAAACCGGGGGGGACCTACAATGAGCAGTTCTTC
CDR3 protein: CASKPGGTYNEQFF
V gene: TRBV2
J gene: TRBJ2-1
D gene: TRBD2
clone size: -

CDR3 DNA: TGTGCCAGCACCCTCCACAGGGGGGGTGTGAGCAATCAGCCCCAGCATTTT
CDR3 protein: CASTLHRGGVSNQPQHF
V gene: TRBV28
J gene: TRBJ1-5
D gene: TRBD1
clone size: -

CDR3 DNA: TGCGCCAGCAGCTTGTCTCCTTATTCACCCCTCCACTTT
CDR3 protein: CASSLSPYSPLHF
V gene: TRBV5-1
J gene: TRBJ1-6
D gene: -
clone size: -

CDR3 DNA: TGTGCCAGCAGCTCGACCGGGAGAGCGGCCCTATACAATGAGCAGTTCTTC
CDR3 protein: CASSSTGRAALYNEQFF
V gene: TRBV7-9
J gene: TRBJ2-1
D gene: -
clone size: -

CDR3 DNA: TGTGCCAGTAGTATACCGGGGACTGAAGCTTTCTTT
CDR3 protein: CASSIPGTEAFF
V gene: TRBV19
J gene: TRBJ1-1
D gene: -
clone size: -

CDR3 DNA: TGTGCCAGCAGCCGAGTGGAGGGTTCCTACAATGAGCAGTTCTTC
CDR3 protein: CASSRVEGSYNEQFF
V gene: TRBV14
J gene: TRBJ2-1
D gene: -
clone size: -

CDR3 DNA: TGTGCCACCAGCAGGGACAGCCGTAACACAGATACGCAGTATTTT
CDR3 protein: CATSRDSRNTDTQYF
V gene: TRBV15
J gene: TRBJ2-3
D gene: -
clone size: -

CDR3 DNA: TGTGCCGCCCGGGGGATGTACACTGAAGCTTTCTTT
CDR3 protein: CAARGMYTEAFF
V gene: TRBV7-9
J gene: TRBJ1-1
D gene: -
clone size: -

CDR3 DNA: TGTGCCACCAGCCGACAGTTTGGGCCAGATACGCAGTATTTT
CDR3 protein: CATSRQFGPDTQYF
V gene: TRBV15
J gene: TRBJ2-3
D gene: -
clone size: -

CDR3 DNA: TGTGCCAGCAGTGAATCGTCTGGGCATAGATCCTATGGCTACACCTTC
CDR3 protein: CASSESSGHRSYGYTF
V gene: TRBV25-1
J gene: TRBJ1-2
D gene: -
clone size: -

CDR3 DNA: TGTGCCAGCAGCGAGCGGGACAGGGTCTATAATTCACCCCTCCACTTT
CDR3 protein: CASSERDRVYNSPLHF
V gene: TRBV14
J gene: TRBJ1-6
D gene: TRBD1
clone size: once

CDR3 DNA: TGTGCCAGCAGCACAAAATCCGGGGATACGCAGTATTTT
CDR3 protein: CASSTKSGDTQYF
V gene: TRBV7-2
J gene: TRBJ2-3
D gene: -
clone size: -